Presented here are 19 T cell receptor beta chains from one specimen sequenced in a study of shared clonotypes between healthy human individuals. Libraries were prepared by immunoSEQ multiplex PCR; TCRdb keeps only in-frame clonotypes and omits some of them. The sample has hundreds of thousands of clones, 96% seen once. Naive CD8 populations comprised CD45RO-negative cells positively selected for CCR7, excluding terminally differentiated effector memory CD45RA+ cells. Sample: naive CD8+ T cells sorted from blood. The receptors derive from a woman in her 30s in good health.

The genes are TRBV5-1 and TRBJ1-1; the D is unclear. The CDR3 has 14 amino acids. V was trimmed by 7 bases and J by 1 base, leaving 14 bases between them. Germline V gene sequence: CDR1 SGHRS, CDR2 YFSETQ. The CDR3 nucleotides are TGCGCCAGCCAAAACTTGGGCAGGAACACTGAAGCTTTCTTT. It specifies CASQNLGRNTEAFF.

V and J are TRBV4-1 and TRBJ2-7, with 14 nucleotides matching TRBD2. There are 18 residues in the CDR3. The ends lost 3 bases at V and 6 bases at J; junction bases unmatched: 13. Germline loops: CDR1 MGHRA, CDR2 YSYEKL. In nucleotides, the CDR3 is TGCGCCAGCAGCCAGAGGACTAGCGGGAGGAAGCCCTACGCCGAGCAGTACTTC. Translating gives CASSQRTSGRKPYAEQYF.

The V gene is TRBV6-1, the J gene TRBJ1-2, with D possibly TRBD1 on 6 matching bases. Per germline, CDR1 MNHNS and CDR2 SASEGT. Trimming cost V 1 base and J 1 base, with 28 bases left between them. The CDR3 loop spans 21 amino acids. DNA for the CDR3: TGTGCCAGCAGTGAAGAGTTAGAGGGGTTGACAGGCTGGGGGATTAACTATGGCTACACCTTC. Protein: CASSEELEGLTGWGINYGYTF.

The J gene is TRBJ2-7, the V gene TRBV15; D perhaps matches TRBD2 (5 bases). V was clipped by 1 base and J by 5 bases, with 9 bases between them. Germline V gene data show CDR1 as LNHNV and CDR2 as YYDKDF (reference sequence). The CDR3 length is 13 residues. CDR3 nucleotide sequence: TGTGCCACCAGCAGAGTACGGGGTGACGAGCAGTACTTC. It translates to CATSRVRGDEQYF.

The gene calls are TRBV7-2 and TRBJ2-1, with TRBD2 matching 9 bases. This CDR3 is built from 16 residues. Trimming took 1 base from V and 9 from J; bases not matched to a gene: 10. The V gene's germline CDR1 is SGHTA and CDR2 FQGNSA. The CDR3 DNA is TGTGCCAGCAGCTTAGTAGGAGCGGGGGGTCTGGGTGAGCAGTTCTTC. The encoded protein is CASSLVGAGGLGEQFF.

The V and J genes are TRBV4-1 and TRBJ2-2, with D maybe TRBD1 (5 bases). CDR1 is MGHRA and CDR2 is YSYEKL in the germline V gene. The CDR3 is 17 residues long. V was cut by 4 bases and J by 0 bases, with 15 bases left in between. CDR3 bases: TGCGCCAGCAGCCCCCCAGGGCAGGAATCGAACACCGGGGAGCTGTTTTTT. Translating it yields CASSPPGQESNTGELFF.

This rearrangement joins TRBV19 to TRBJ2-3, with D possibly matching TRBD2 (6 bases). Trimming removed 3 bases at V and 6 bases at J, with 10 bases between. CDR1 is LNHDA, CDR2 SQIVND, per germline (reference sequence). The CDR3 extends over 13 amino acids. DNA for the CDR3: TGTGCCAGTAGTATGGGACTGTTGGATACGCAGTATTTT. Amino acid sequence: CASSMGLLDTQYF.

The chain is built from TRBV25-1 and TRBJ2-5, with TRBD2 identical over 11 bases. Matching the DNA end better, TRBJ2-7 makes the J call doubtful. Germline CDR1 reads MGHDK; CDR2 reads SYGVNS. CDR3 length: 13 residues. As DNA, the CDR3 is TGTGCCAGCGGGACTAGCGGATCCTACGAGCAGTACTTC. Translating it yields CASGTSGSYEQYF.

The V and J genes are TRBV9 and TRBJ2-2, with 16 nucleotides matching TRBD2. V lost 0 bases, J lost 4 bases, and 9 bases stayed unmatched. The CDR3 consists of 20 residues. Germline V CDR1 and CDR2: SGDLS, YYNGEE. As DNA, the CDR3 is TGTGCCAGCAGCGTAGCTAAGGGACTAGCGGGAGGGCCGGCCACCGGGGAGCTGTTTTTT. As protein: CASSVAKGLAGGPATGELFF.

Only one count was recorded for this clone. This sequence joins TRBV11-2 and TRBJ2-7; D uncertain. Trimming pared 3 bases from V and 6 bases from J, leaving 6 bases between. This CDR3 is built from 11 residues. The germline V gene has CDR1 SGHAT and CDR2 FQNNGV. The CDR3 region is CASSLWGEQYF. The CDR3 coding sequence is TGTGCCAGCAGCTTGTGGGGCGAGCAGTACTTC.

CDR3 sequence reads: CASGPQGIRARWRSYEQYF. The CDR3 DNA is TGTGCCAGCGGCCCACAGGGTATCAGGGCACGATGGCGATCCTACGAGCAGTACTTC. The V call is TRBV28, the J call TRBJ2-7, with a weak D call TRBD1 (6 bases). Trimming removed 8 bases from V and 1 base from J, with 30 bases in between. Per germline, CDR1 MDHEN and CDR2 SYDVKM. The CDR3 has 19 amino acids.

Remarks on this clone: Other DNA sequences in this specimen translate into the identical CDR3. In DNA form, the CDR3 reads TGCGCCAGCAGCTTGGCTTACAATGAGCAGTTCTTC. Translating gives CASSLAYNEQFF. The chain couples TRBV5-1 to TRBJ2-1; D gene unclear. The ends were cut back, 0 bases at V and 4 bases at J, with 2 bases in the middle. CDR1 is SGHRS, CDR2 YFSETQ, per germline. The CDR3 spans 12 residues.

Here the CDR3 DNA reads TGTGCCACCAGCAGAGTGGGGCTCGAGTCAATCAATGAGCAGTTCTTC. Translation gives CATSRVGLESINEQFF. The chain has TRBV15 and TRBJ2-1, with D possibly being TRBD1 (5 bases). In germline, CDR1 is LNHNV, CDR2 YYDKDF (reference sequence). The CDR3 loop spans 16 amino acids. V was cut by 1 base and J by 6 bases, with 16 bases left in between.

This clone was detected once. The chain couples TRBV27 to TRBJ2-5; D might be TRBD1 (6 bases). Germline values: CDR1 MNHEY, CDR2 SMNVEV (reference sequence). This CDR3 region has 14 residues. V was pared by 5 bases and J by 5 bases, with 15 bases between. The CDR3 is CASSQQGVMETQYF. DNA for the CDR3: TGTGCCAGCAGTCAACAGGGTGTGATGGAGACCCAGTACTTC.

This chain connects TRBV27 to TRBJ2-1, with D possibly being TRBD1 (6 bases). There are 12 residues in the CDR3. Trimming shortened V by 6 bases and J by 4 bases, and 7 bases separated the two germline ends. Per germline, CDR1 MNHEY and CDR2 SMNVEV (reference sequence). CDR3: CASRGQYNEQFF. The CDR3 nucleotides read TGTGCCAGCAGAGGACAGTACAATGAGCAGTTCTTC.

V is TRBV7-9 and J is TRBJ2-1; D uncertain. Germline loops: CDR1 SEHNR, CDR2 FQNEAQ (reference sequence). Trimming removed 2 bases from V and 7 bases from J, with 15 bases in between. The CDR3 is made up of 15 amino acids. The DNA for the CDR3 is TGTGCCAGCAGCTTATCGCTATTTGGGGAAAATGAGCAGTTCTTC. It codes for CASSLSLFGENEQFF.

The chain joins TRBV27 to TRBJ2-1, with 9 bases fitting TRBD2. V shed 3 bases, J shed 6 bases, and the junction held 12 bases outside the gene matches. The CDR3 sequence is 17 residues long. Per the germline V gene, CDR1 is MNHEY and CDR2 is SMNVEV (reference sequence). The CDR3 nucleotides are TGTGCCAGCAGTTTCCTCCCACTAGCGGGCAACCTCAATGAGCAGTTCTTC. Translated: CASSFLPLAGNLNEQFF.

This sequence joins TRBV7-6 and TRBJ2-2, with 8 bases lining up with TRBD1. The J segment lost 6 bases and the V segment lost 3 bases, leaving 6 bases of the junction unmatched. The CDR3 sequence is 15 residues long. Germline lookup yields CDR1 SGHVS and CDR2 FNYEAQ. The CDR3 region is CASSFGWTGPGELFF. The CDR3 DNA sequence: TGTGCCAGCAGCTTCGGATGGACAGGGCCCGGGGAGCTGTTTTTT.

The chain employs TRBV14 and TRBJ2-5; 8 bases are shared with TRBD2. Germline values: CDR1 SGHDN, CDR2 FVKESK. The CDR3 consists of 15 residues. V was pared by 1 base and J by 2 bases, with 3 bases of the junction left unmatched. The CDR3, as DNA: TGTGCCAGCAGCCAAGGACTAGCGATACAAGAGACCCAGTACTTC. It codes for CASSQGLAIQETQYF.